This is a list of T cell receptor beta chains from one sample in a study of cytomegalovirus exposure and HLA in healthy donors. The data were produced by immunoSEQ multiplex PCR, yet TCRdb's version contains in-frame clones alone and is incomplete. The sample has approximately 140,000 clones; about 85% are singletons. Sequenced: PBMCs. These receptors were collected from a boy aged 10-17 years in good health and CMV-seronegative. Each CDR3 is given without its conserved first and last residue. Each record gives: CDR3 length, V gene, J gene, CDR3 protein.

11,TRBV6-5,TRBJ1-2,ASRPGEGYGYT
13,TRBV5-1,TRBJ2-1,ASSVSGSSYNEQF
13,TRBV7-2,TRBJ2-1,ASSTTGTASNEQF
13,TRBV5-1,TRBJ1-4,ASSPGSSTNEKLF
13,TRBV7-2,TRBJ2-7,ASSIGTSGSHEQY
13,TRBV6-1,TRBJ2-1,ASTSWVGEYNEQF
11,TRBV9,TRBJ2-2,ASSVADTGELF
12,TRBV5-1,TRBJ2-1,ASSRGQDNNEQF
11,TRBV5-6,TRBJ2-7,ASSSFPGAEQY
11,TRBV6-6,TRBJ1-1,ASSSPRDCEAF
12,TRBV29-1,TRBJ2-5,SVETSGRGETQY
12,TRBV6-5,TRBJ1-2,ASSRTGVGYGYT
13,TRBV30,TRBJ2-1,AWSVQGAFHDEQF
16,TRBV4-3,TRBJ2-1,ASSQEIAGGVSYNEQF
10,TRBV29-1,TRBJ2-5,SVEEFQKTQY
13,TRBV9,TRBJ2-7,ASSVADRGAYEQY
13,TRBV7-9,TRBJ1-5,ASSLDWQENQPQH
11,TRBV5-4,TRBJ2-1,ASSWGTDNEQF
13,TRBV11-2,TRBJ2-1,ASSPGSGPTNEQF
12,TRBV4-1,TRBJ2-7,ASSQDRDSYEQY
11,TRBV19,TRBJ1-2,ASSKGGNYGYT
13,TRBV14,TRBJ2-1,ASSQGLAGVNEQF
11,TRBV11-3,TRBJ2-5,ASSFGVQETQY
13,TRBV6-6,TRBJ2-1,ASSYEASSYNEQF
18,TRBV4-3,TRBJ2-5,ASSQDFWPPGGAGKETQY
13,TRBV5-1,TRBJ2-7,ASSFSGRAPDEQY
12,TRBV9,TRBJ1-5,ASSVGTGNQPQH
12,TRBV5-1,TRBJ1-1,ASSLTGGNTEAF
12,TRBV7-8,TRBJ2-7,ASSLEASVYEQY
14,TRBV5-1,TRBJ2-1,ASSNRDRGSYNEQF